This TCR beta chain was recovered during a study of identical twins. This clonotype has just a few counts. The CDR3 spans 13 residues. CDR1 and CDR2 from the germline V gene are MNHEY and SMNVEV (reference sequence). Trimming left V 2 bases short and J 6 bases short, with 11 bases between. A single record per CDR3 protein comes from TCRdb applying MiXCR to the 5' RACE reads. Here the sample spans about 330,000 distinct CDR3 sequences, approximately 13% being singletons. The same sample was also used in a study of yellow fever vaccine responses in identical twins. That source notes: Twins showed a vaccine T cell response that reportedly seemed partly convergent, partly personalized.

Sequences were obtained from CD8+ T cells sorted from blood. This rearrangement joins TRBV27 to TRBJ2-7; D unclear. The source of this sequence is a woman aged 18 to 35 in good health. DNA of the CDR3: TGTGCCAGCAGTTTAGACGGAACCATCGAGCAGTACTTC. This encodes CASSLDGTIEQYF.